This is a list of T cell receptor beta chains from one sample in a study of blood T cell repertoires in COVID-19. Assay: immunoSEQ multiplex PCR; the TCRdb copy retains only in-frame clones and omits some. Of about 210,000 clones in the sample, approximately 91% are singletons; the top ten hold roughly 0.69%. Sequenced: peripheral blood. Receptors were obtained from a man between 35 and 55 years old with acute or convalescent COVID-19. Each CDR3 is given with its conserved first and last residue. D genes are given only for firm matches. Clone size, where shown, is once, few, many, or a class for clones that have expanded.

V: TRBV27; size: once; D: TRBD2; length: 14; J: TRBJ2-2; CDR3: CASRRRETVGELFF; DNA: TGTGCCAGCAGACGGCGGGAGACGGTCGGGGAGCTGTTTTTT
V: TRBV5-4; size: medium-sized; D: -; length: 14; J: TRBJ2-3; CDR3: CASSFGTGADTQYF; DNA: TGTGCCAGCAGCTTCGGCACCGGGGCAGATACGCAGTATTTT
V: TRBV2; size: -; D: -; length: 13; J: TRBJ1-6; CDR3: CASTAHENSPLHF; DNA: TGTGCCAGCACCGCGCATGAAAATTCACCCCTCCACTTT
V: TRBV3-1/TRBV3-2; size: -; D: -; length: 15; J: TRBJ2-2; CDR3: CASSQVRSSTGELFF; DNA: TGTGCCAGCAGCCAAGTTCGTTCGAGCACCGGGGAGCTGTTTTTT
V: TRBV27; size: -; D: TRBD2; length: 16; J: TRBJ2-7; CDR3: CASSLSGAGGPFEQYF; DNA: TGTGCCAGCAGTTTATCGGGGGCGGGGGGGCCATTCGAGCAGTACTTC
V: TRBV27; size: -; D: -; length: 16; J: TRBJ2-7; CDR3: CASSLGQPIYYYEQYF; DNA: TGTGCCAGCAGTCTAGGACAGCCCATTTACTACTACGAGCAGTACTTC
V: TRBV2; size: -; D: TRBD1; length: 13; J: TRBJ2-7; CDR3: CASRPDRGYEQYF; DNA: TGTGCCAGCAGACCGGACAGGGGCTACGAGCAGTACTTC
V: TRBV28; size: -; D: -; length: 13; J: TRBJ1-1; CDR3: CASNIPAGTEAFF; DNA: TGTGCCAGCAATATACCTGCGGGCACTGAAGCTTTCTTT
V: TRBV3-1/TRBV3-2; size: -; D: -; length: 15; J: TRBJ1-6; CDR3: CASSQGSAGNSPLHF; DNA: TGTGCCAGCAGCCAAGGCTCCGCGGGAAATTCACCCCTCCACTTT
V: TRBV3-1/TRBV3-2; size: -; D: -; length: 12; J: TRBJ2-7; CDR3: CASARGSYEQYF; DNA: TGTGCCAGCGCCAGGGGTTCCTACGAGCAGTACTTC
V: TRBV19; size: -; D: -; length: 12; J: TRBJ1-2; CDR3: CAIRVGNYGYTF; DNA: TGTGCCATCCGGGTCGGTAACTATGGCTACACCTTC
V: TRBV7-2; size: -; D: -; length: 16; J: TRBJ2-2; CDR3: CASSLGGGAFTGELFF; DNA: TGTGCCAGCAGCTTAGGGGGCGGGGCCTTCACCGGGGAGCTGTTTTTT
V: TRBV24-1; size: -; D: -; length: 13; J: TRBJ1-1; CDR3: CATRMQGPREAFF; DNA: TGTGCCACCAGGATGCAGGGGCCACGGGAAGCTTTCTTT
V: TRBV24-1; size: -; D: TRBD1; length: 15; J: TRBJ2-7; CDR3: CATSSTGADDYEQYF; DNA: TGTGCCACCAGTTCCACAGGGGCCGACGACTACGAGCAGTACTTC
V: TRBV3-1/TRBV3-2; size: -; D: TRBD1; length: 17; J: TRBJ1-5; CDR3: CASSQGADRVSNQPQHF; DNA: TGTGCCAGCAGCCAAGGGGCGGACAGGGTCTCAAATCAGCCCCAGCATTTT
V: TRBV4-2; size: -; D: TRBD2; length: 21; J: TRBJ2-2; CDR3: CASSQPKGASGGASYTGELFF; DNA: TGTGCCAGCAGCCAACCAAAGGGGGCTAGCGGGGGGGCTAGTTACACCGGGGAGCTGTTTTTT
V: TRBV7-2; size: once; D: -; length: 13; J: TRBJ2-7; CDR3: CASSRDSSYEQYF; DNA: TGTGCCAGCAGCCGAGACAGTTCCTACGAGCAGTACTTC
V: TRBV6-4; size: -; D: TRBD2; length: 17; J: TRBJ2-4; CDR3: CASNPSEREGAKNIQYF; DNA: TGTGCCAGCAACCCTTCCGAGCGGGAGGGCGCCAAAAACATTCAGTACTTC
V: TRBV12-3/TRBV12-4; size: -; D: -; length: 12; J: TRBJ2-3; CDR3: CASSGRGRVQYF; DNA: TGTGCCAGCAGCGGGAGGGGGCGGGTGCAGTATTTT
V: TRBV30; size: -; D: -; length: 14; J: TRBJ1-4; CDR3: CAWSEPVAYEKLFF; DNA: TGTGCCTGGAGTGAACCAGTCGCTTATGAAAAACTGTTTTTT
V: TRBV28; size: -; D: -; length: 16; J: TRBJ1-3; CDR3: CASSVYRDLSGNTIYF; DNA: TGTGCCAGCAGTGTATACAGGGACCTCTCTGGAAACACCATATATTTT
V: TRBV30; size: -; D: -; length: 12; J: TRBJ1-3; CDR3: CAWGQSGNTIYF; DNA: TGTGCCTGGGGACAGTCTGGAAACACCATATATTTT
V: TRBV2; size: -; D: -; length: 15; J: TRBJ2-7; CDR3: CASSGGAQGAYEQYF; DNA: TGTGCCAGCAGTGGAGGGGCACAGGGCGCCTACGAGCAGTACTTC
V: TRBV19; size: -; D: TRBD1; length: 15; J: TRBJ2-3; CDR3: CASSRDRGAGDTQYF; DNA: TGTGCCAGTAGCCGTGACAGGGGCGCGGGGGATACGCAGTATTTT
V: TRBV4-2; size: few; D: -; length: 18; J: TRBJ1-3; CDR3: CASSLDRRGRNSGNTIYF; DNA: TGTGCCAGCAGCCTGGACCGAAGGGGGAGAAACTCTGGAAACACCATATATTTT
V: TRBV7-3; size: -; D: -; length: 16; J: TRBJ2-1; CDR3: CASSLLALSSYNEQFF; DNA: TGTGCCAGCAGCTTACTAGCGCTCAGCTCCTACAATGAGCAGTTCTTC